This T cell receptor (beta chain) was captured by sequencing in a study of blood T cell repertoires in COVID-19. Study context: Donors in the United States, Italy and Spain gave samples during acute or convalescent COVID-19. From T cells, B-cell-depleted T cells, or PBMCs came the material, which was cDNA or gDNA.

Assay used: immunoSEQ multiplex PCR; TCRdb lists only in-frame clones, some missing. Here the sample spans nearly 400,000 clones, over 85% being singletons. Two negative PCRs, clearance, or symptom resolution characterized the recovered Cohort 3 donors. CDR1 is MNHEY, CDR2 SVGAGI, per germline. This CDR3 contains 13 residues. The V gene end was trimmed by 8 bases and the J gene end by 6 bases; junction bases not matched to a gene: 8. This rearrangement joins TRBV6-5 to TRBJ2-3; 7 positions match TRBD2. The TCR was taken from a woman younger than 45 who had recovered from COVID-19. The sample was PBMCs or T cells enriched from blood (not recorded which). The CDR3 DNA follows: TGTGCCAGCGGAGGGAGGGAGGCCGATACGCAGTATTTT. Translated, it gives CASGGREADTQYF.